The clone carrying this T cell receptor (beta chain) was found a few times. The data were taken from a study of blood T cells in healthy people across ages. A sample-barcoded 5' primer and a J-beta primer mix were used in a second PCR of about 7 to 12 cycles. The authors tagged each cDNA molecule using a template-switch adaptor with 12 random nucleotides. One entry per CDR3 protein results from TCRdb running MiXCR on the 5' RACE reads. The data show fewer than 2,000,000 distinct CDR3 sequences, with around 42% seen just once and 20% to 25% held by the top ten. Sequenced sample: blood. This sequence originates from a human donor in good health.

The CDR3 sequence: CASSLTGANGLFF. CDR3 DNA: TGTGCCAGCAGCTTAACGGGAGCCAACGGACTGTTTTTT. The chain joins TRBV7-9 to TRBJ1-4; no firm D call. The CDR3 runs 13 residues. The V end lost 2 bases, the J end lost 13 bases, and 14 bases lay between the germline ends. In germline, CDR1 is SEHNR, CDR2 FQNEAQ (reference sequence).